This record concerns one T cell receptor (beta chain) sequence. No antigen is known for it. The data are from a study of identical twins. Study outcomes and limitations: Abundant cord blood beta clonotypes carried fewer insertions; memory repertoires showed none.

Trimming removed 3 bases from V and 1 base from J, with 9 bases in between. Per germline, CDR1 SGHVS and CDR2 FQNEAQ. The CDR3 runs to 14 residues. Template switching created a universal primer site, and the cDNA included unique molecular identifiers. TCRdb independently ran MiXCR on the 5' RACE reads; one entry per CDR3 protein. The repertoire has about 240,000 distinct CDR3 sequences, about an eighth of them found once; the top ten carry around 4%. This sample also belongs to another study, concerning yellow fever vaccine responses in identical twins. Per that study: Reported findings indicate that twins' vaccine T cell responses seemed partially convergent, partially personalized.

The sample consisted of memory (CD45RO+) T cells sorted from blood. This TCR derives from a young woman in good health. This sequence joins TRBV7-8 and TRBJ1-1; D gene ambiguous. CDR3: CASSLTPQNTEAFF. The CDR3 nucleotides read TGTGCCAGCAGCTTGACACCGCAGAACACTGAAGCTTTCTTT.